The T cell receptor (beta chain) described here comes from a study of molecular identifiers for immune sequencing clone quantification. Study findings and constraints: Clones that had above 20 RNA copies took up over 99% of effector molecules but under 1% in naive cells.

TCRdb passed the PCR reads through MiXCR, listing each CDR3 protein once. The sample holds over 50,000 distinct CDR3 sequences; just over 35% are singletons and the top ten take about 4.1%. CDR1 DFQATT and CDR2 SNEGSKA come from the germline V gene (reference sequence). V was pared by 5 bases and J by 11 bases, with 10 bases of the junction left unmatched. There are 12 residues in the CDR3. From about 20,000 to 1,000,000 sorted cells, naive CD8 libraries were generated with 10%, 30% or 50% RNA. On this clonotype: The antigen is not known.

Sequenced: naive CD8+ T cells from blood, with Jurkat cell RNA spiked in. The subset: FACS-sorted CD8+CD4-CCR7+CD45RA+ naive T cells. The sequence was obtained from a human donor in good health. Some libraries in this study had Jurkat cell RNA spiked in. The chain recombines TRBV20-1 with TRBJ2-3; TRBD1 agrees at 7 bases. CDR3: CSAGSTGDEQYF. DNA of the CDR3: TGCAGTGCTGGAAGCACAGGGGATGAGCAGTATTTT.